This TCR beta chain stems from a study of blood T cell repertoires in COVID-19. Whole-study context: Acute and convalescent COVID-19 specimens originated in the United States, Italy and Spain.

Participants spanned ages roughly 18 to 95 years and resided in roughly 22 US areas. In the study's own analysis: By means of reference gene primer amplification, nucleated cell counts were estimated. Sequencing used immunoSEQ multiplex PCR; TCRdb keeps in-frame clones, though not all of them. D and trimming were read from the DNA, whereas the V and J calls and clone size are those reported in that table. The data show 150,000 to 200,000 clones, with 89% seen just once and over 2% held by the top ten. Trimming left V 0 bases short and J 5 bases short, with 12 bases between. Germline V gives CDR1 SGHRS, CDR2 YFSETQ. The CDR3 sequence is 14 residues long.

The chain couples TRBV5-1 to TRBJ2-7, with D uncertain. The TCR was taken from a woman aged 40 to 55 with acute COVID-19. The sample comprised PBMCs or T cells enriched from blood (not recorded which). CDR3 sequence reads: CASSLVQNSHEQYF. The DNA of the CDR3 is TGCGCCAGCAGCTTGGTACAGAACAGCCACGAGCAGTACTTC.